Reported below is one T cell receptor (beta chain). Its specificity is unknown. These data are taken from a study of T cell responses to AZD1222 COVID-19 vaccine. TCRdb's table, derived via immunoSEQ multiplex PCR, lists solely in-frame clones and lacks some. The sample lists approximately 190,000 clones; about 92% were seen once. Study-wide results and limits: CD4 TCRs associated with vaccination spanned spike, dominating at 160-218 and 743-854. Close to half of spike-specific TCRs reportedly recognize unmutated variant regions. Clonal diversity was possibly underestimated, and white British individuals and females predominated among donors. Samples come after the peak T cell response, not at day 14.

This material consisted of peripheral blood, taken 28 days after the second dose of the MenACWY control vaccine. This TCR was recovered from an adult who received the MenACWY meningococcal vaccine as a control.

CDR3 bases: TGTGCCAGCATCTCGGGGAGTTATGGCTACACCTTC. It specifies CASISGSYGYTF. The gene calls are TRBV28 and TRBJ1-2; D call uncertain. Looked up from germline, CDR1 is MDHEN and CDR2 is SYDVKM. Trimming took 7 bases from V and 5 from J, leaving 11 bases between them. The CDR3 has 12 residues.